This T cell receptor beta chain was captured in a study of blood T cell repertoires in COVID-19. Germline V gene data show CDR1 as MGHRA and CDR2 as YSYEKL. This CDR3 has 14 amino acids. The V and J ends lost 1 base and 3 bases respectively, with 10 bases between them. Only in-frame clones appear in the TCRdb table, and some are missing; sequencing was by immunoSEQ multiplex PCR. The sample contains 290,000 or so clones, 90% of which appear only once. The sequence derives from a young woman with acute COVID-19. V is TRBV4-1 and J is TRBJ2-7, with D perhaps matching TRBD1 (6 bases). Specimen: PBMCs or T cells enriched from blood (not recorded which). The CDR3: CASSQAPGDYEQYF. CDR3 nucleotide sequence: TGCGCCAGCAGCCAAGCTCCAGGGGACTACGAGCAGTACTTC.